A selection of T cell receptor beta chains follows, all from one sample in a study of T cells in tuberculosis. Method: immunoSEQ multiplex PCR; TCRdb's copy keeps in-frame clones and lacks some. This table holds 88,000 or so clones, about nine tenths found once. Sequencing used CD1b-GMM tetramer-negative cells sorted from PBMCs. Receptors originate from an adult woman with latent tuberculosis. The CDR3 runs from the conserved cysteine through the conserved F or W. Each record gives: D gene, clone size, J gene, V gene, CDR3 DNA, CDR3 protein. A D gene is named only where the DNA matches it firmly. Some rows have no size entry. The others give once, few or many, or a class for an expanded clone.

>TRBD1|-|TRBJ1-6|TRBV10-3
TGTGCCATCCGCAACCCGGACAGGGGGCCGTCCAATAATTCACCCCTCCACTTT
CAIRNPDRGPSNNSPLHF
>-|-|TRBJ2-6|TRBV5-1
TGCGCCAGCAGCTTGACAGACTCTGGGGCCAACGTCCTGACTTTC
CASSLTDSGANVLTF
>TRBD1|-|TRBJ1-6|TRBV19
TGTGCCAGTGGGGTAGGACAGGGCGATTCACCCCTCCACTTT
CASGVGQGDSPLHF
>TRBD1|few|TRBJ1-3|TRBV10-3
TGTGCCATCAGTGTTGATGGGACAGGGCCTGGAAACACCATATATTTT
CAISVDGTGPGNTIYF
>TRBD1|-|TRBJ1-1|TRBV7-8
TGTGCCAGCAGCGAGACAGGGGTTCGAACTCGAGCTGAAGCTTTCTTT
CASSETGVRTRAEAFF
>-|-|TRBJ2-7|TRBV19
TGTGCCAGTAGCGGGGGACTCTACGAGCAGTACTTC
CASSGGLYEQYF
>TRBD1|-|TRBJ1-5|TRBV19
TGTGCCAGTAGTCCAATCCGGGACAGGGTAGAAGCTCAGCCCCAGCATTTT
CASSPIRDRVEAQPQHF
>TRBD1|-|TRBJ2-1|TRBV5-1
TGCGCCAGCAGCAGAAACGGACAGGGGGCGGGAAATGAGCAGTTCTTC
CASSRNGQGAGNEQFF
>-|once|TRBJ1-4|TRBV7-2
TGTGCCAGCAGCTTAAAAATAAGAAGTCAGGGGCAGGTTGGAAAACTGTTTTTT
CASSLKIRSQGQVGKLFF
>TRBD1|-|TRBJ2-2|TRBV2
TGTGCCAGCACGAGCGGACAGGGGTACACCGGGGAGCTGTTTTTT
CASTSGQGYTGELFF
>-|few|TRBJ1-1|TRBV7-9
TGTGCCAGCAGCTTGGGAGTAGAAGCTTTCTTT
CASSLGVEAFF
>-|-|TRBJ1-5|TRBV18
TGTGCCAGCTCAACTCTCGGGACTGGTAGCAATCAGCCCCAGCATTTT
CASSTLGTGSNQPQHF
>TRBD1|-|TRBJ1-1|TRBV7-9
TGTGCCAGCAGCGAATCGGGGACAGGGGGCGAAGCTTTCTTT
CASSESGTGGEAFF
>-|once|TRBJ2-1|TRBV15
TGTGCCACCAGCAGAGAGCCTAGCTCCTACAATGAGCAGTTCTTC
CATSREPSSYNEQFF
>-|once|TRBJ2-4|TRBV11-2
TGTGCCAGCAGCTTAGATCGGGGATTAGGTAGCAAAAACATTCAGTACTTC
CASSLDRGLGSKNIQYF
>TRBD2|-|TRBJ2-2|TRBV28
TGTGCCAGCTCCCGAGGGACTAGCGACACCGGGGAGCTGTTTTTT
CASSRGTSDTGELFF
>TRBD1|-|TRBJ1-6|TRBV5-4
TGTGCCAGCAACTACGGGACAGGGGGTGGTAATTCACCCCTCCACTTT
CASNYGTGGGNSPLHF
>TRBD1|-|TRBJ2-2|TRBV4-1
TGCGCCAGCAGCCAACTAGGACAGGGGAACACCGGGGAGCTGTTTTTT
CASSQLGQGNTGELFF
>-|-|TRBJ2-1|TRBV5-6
TGTGCCAGCAGCTACGTTGGGGCAAATGAGCAGTTCTTC
CASSYVGANEQFF
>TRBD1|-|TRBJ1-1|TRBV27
TGTGCCAGCAGGGAGACAGGGAAGACTGAAGCTTTCTTT
CASRETGKTEAFF
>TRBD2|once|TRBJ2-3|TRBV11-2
TGTGCCAGCAGCTCCATGAGCGGGGCCCCCACAGATACGCAGTATTTT
CASSSMSGAPTDTQYF
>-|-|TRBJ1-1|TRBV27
TGTGCCAGCAGTCCAGGGACTTCTCCTATTATACGAACTGAAGCTTTCTTT
CASSPGTSPIIRTEAFF
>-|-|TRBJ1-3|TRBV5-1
TGCGCCAGCAGCAGGGGCGGGGGAGAAGGAAACACCATATATTTT
CASSRGGGEGNTIYF
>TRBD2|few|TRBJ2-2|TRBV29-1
TGCAGCGTCGAAGGACGTGGGCGGGGGGGCTTGAACACCGGGGAGCTGTTTTTT
CSVEGRGRGGLNTGELFF
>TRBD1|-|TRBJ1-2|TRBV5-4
TGTGCCAGCAGCTTATACAGGGGCACTAACTATGGCTACACCTTC
CASSLYRGTNYGYTF
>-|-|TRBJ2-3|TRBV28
TGTGCCAGCGGTCCCGGTAGCACAGATACGCAGTATTTT
CASGPGSTDTQYF
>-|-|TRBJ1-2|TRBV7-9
TGTGCCAGCAGCTTAGCGGTCGCGTACGTTAACTATGGCTACACCTTC
CASSLAVAYVNYGYTF
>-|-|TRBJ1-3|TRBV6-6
TGTGCCAGTTCCGAAATTGGTCCCAGCTCTGGAAACACCATATATTTT
CASSEIGPSSGNTIYF
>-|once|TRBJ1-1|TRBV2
TGTGCCAGCAGTCACTTGAACACTGAAGCTTTCTTT
CASSHLNTEAFF
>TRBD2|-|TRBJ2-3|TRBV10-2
TGCGCCAGCAGCCATACTAGCGGGGGGCGAGGGAACACAGATACGCAGTATTTT
CASSHTSGGRGNTDTQYF
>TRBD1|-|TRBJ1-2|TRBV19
TGTGCCAGTAGTGTTATACAGGGGATTTCCTATGGCTACACCTTC
CASSVIQGISYGYTF
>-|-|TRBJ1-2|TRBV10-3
TGTGCCATCAGGGGGGTGCAGGGAGGAGTTGGCTACACCTTC
CAIRGVQGGVGYTF
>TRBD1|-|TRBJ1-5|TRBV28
TGTGCCAGCAGGCCTTTGGGACAGGCCGAGAGGCCCCAGCATTTT
CASRPLGQAERPQHF
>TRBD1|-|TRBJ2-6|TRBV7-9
TGTGCCAGCAGCCCGGGACAGACCTCTGGGGCCAACGTCCTGACTTTC
CASSPGQTSGANVLTF
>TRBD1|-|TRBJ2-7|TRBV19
TGTGCCAGCCAGGGACAGGGGTTTTACGAGCAGTACTTC
CASQGQGFYEQYF
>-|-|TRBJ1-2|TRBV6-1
TGTGCCAGCAGTGACAGTTATGGCTACACCTTC
CASSDSYGYTF
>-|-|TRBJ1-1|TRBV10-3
TGTGCCATCAGTGGAACAGGGAATGAAACTTTCTTT
CAISGTGNETFF
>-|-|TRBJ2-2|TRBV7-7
TGTGCTAGCAGCCCCCTCGGCACTAAGAACACCGGGGAGCTGTTTTTT
CASSPLGTKNTGELFF
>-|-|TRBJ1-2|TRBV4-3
TGCGCCAGCAGCCAAGATACGGGGAACCGAGTGGGCTACACCTTC
CASSQDTGNRVGYTF
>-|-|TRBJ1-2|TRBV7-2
TGTGCCAGCAGCTTACCCGGGGGAATTAACTATGGCTACACCTTC
CASSLPGGINYGYTF
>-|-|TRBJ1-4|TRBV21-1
TGTGCCAGCAGCCAGGACAGGGCCGAGGAAAAACTGTTTTTT
CASSQDRAEEKLFF
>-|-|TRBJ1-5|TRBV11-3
TGTGCCAGCAGCTTAACCGCCGGGTTGGGCAATCAGCCCCAGCATTTT
CASSLTAGLGNQPQHF
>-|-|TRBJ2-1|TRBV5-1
TGCGCCAGCTCTAGTACAGGGTCGATTAGGAATGAGCAGTTCTTC
CASSSTGSIRNEQFF
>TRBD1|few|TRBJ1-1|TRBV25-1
TGTGCCAGCAGTGAGACAGGGTCTTCCGGGAAGCCTGTCTTT
CASSETGSSGKPVF
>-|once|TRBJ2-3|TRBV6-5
TGTGCCAGCAGTCAAAGCACAGATACGCAGTATTTT
CASSQSTDTQYF
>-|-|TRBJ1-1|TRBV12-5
TGTGCTAGTGGTTTGGGGGGGGTGACGGGAGCTGAAGCTTTCTTT
CASGLGGVTGAEAFF
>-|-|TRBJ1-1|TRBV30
TGTGCCTGGAGTGACAGGGTTTTT
CAWSDRVF